These 22 T cell receptor beta chains were sequenced from one sample in a study of T cell responses to AZD1222 COVID-19 vaccine. Measured with immunoSEQ multiplex PCR; TCRdb has only the in-frame clones, and not every one. The data show 130,000 or so clones, roughly nine tenths seen once. The material sequenced was peripheral blood, taken on day 0 of AZD1222 vaccination. The receptors here all came from an adult in good health.

The chain carries TRBV28 and TRBJ1-2; a weak D match, TRBD1 (6 bases). Germline V CDR1 and CDR2: MDHEN, SYDVKM. V dropped 6 bases and J dropped 3 bases, with 17 bases sitting between them. The CDR3 is made up of 15 amino acids. The CDR3 is CASSPALGGHYGYTF. CDR3 in DNA: TGTGCCAGCAGCCCCGCGTTGGGGGGGCACTATGGCTACACCTTC.

This chain joins TRBV6-5 and TRBJ2-7; 7 nucleotides align to TRBD2. Germline V CDR1 and CDR2: MNHEY, SVGAGI. The CDR3 loop spans 14 amino acids. With 2 bases clipped from V and 4 bases from J, the junction kept 5 bases outside the gene matches. CDR3 loop: CASSYGGLQYEQYF. The CDR3 nucleotides read TGTGCCAGCAGTTACGGGGGACTACAGTACGAGCAGTACTTC.

The J gene is TRBJ2-7, the V gene TRBV7-2; 7 bases are a match to TRBD2. Losses at the gene ends were 2 bases for V and 4 bases for J; bases not matched to a gene: 2. The V gene's germline CDR1 is SGHTA and CDR2 FQGNSA. The CDR3 is 13 residues long. The DNA of the CDR3 is TGTGCCAGCAGCTTACAGGGAGGGTACGAGCAGTACTTC. This gives the protein CASSLQGGYEQYF.

V and J are TRBV4-1 and TRBJ2-7; D may be TRBD2 (5 bases). Per the germline V gene, CDR1 is MGHRA and CDR2 is YSYEKL. The CDR3 is 17 residues long. Trimming stripped 3 bases from V and 3 bases from J, with 21 bases between. The CDR3 region has the DNA TGCGCCAGCAGCCAGTTGAATACCGGGATTCCTGTCTACGAGCAGTACTTC. It specifies CASSQLNTGIPVYEQYF.

CDR3 nucleotides: TGTGCCAGCAGCTTGGGACAGGGGCCCTCCTACGAGCAGTACTTC. Amino acids: CASSLGQGPSYEQYF. V usage is TRBV5-4 and J usage is TRBJ2-7; 8 bases match TRBD1. CDR3 length equals 15 residues. Germline V gives CDR1 SGHNT, CDR2 YYREEE (reference sequence). The trim removed 0 bases at V and 0 bases at J, leaving 2 bases unmatched.

This chain connects TRBV10-3 to TRBJ1-5; perhaps TRBD1 as D (6 bases). CDR3 length equals 13 residues. The ends were cut back, 0 bases at V and 6 bases at J, with 6 bases in the middle. Per germline, CDR1 ENHRY and CDR2 SYGVKD. The CDR3: CAISESQGQPQHF. The CDR3 DNA reads as TGTGCCATCAGTGAGTCACAGGGTCAGCCCCAGCATTTT.

The chain uses TRBV15 and TRBJ1-5, with D uncertain. The CDR3 is 13 amino acids. Germline V gene lookup returns CDR1 LNHNV and CDR2 YYDKDF (reference sequence). The V and J ends lost 1 base and 5 bases respectively, with 6 bases between them. The CDR3 DNA follows: TGTGCCACCAGCAGAGCACCGTATCAGCCCCAGCATTTT. Translated: CATSRAPYQPQHF.

The chain couples TRBV7-9 to TRBJ1-2; 9 nucleotides line up with TRBD1. Germline V lookup: CDR1 SEHNR, CDR2 FQNEAQ (reference sequence). The CDR3 spans 18 residues. The V gene end was trimmed by 0 bases and the J gene end by 7 bases; junction bases not matched to a gene: 15. The CDR3 spells CASSLAGQGARVYSGYTF. The CDR3, as DNA: TGTGCCAGCAGCTTAGCGGGACAGGGAGCTAGGGTCTACTCTGGCTACACCTTC.

V gene TRBV18 combines with J gene TRBJ1-4; 8 bases agree with TRBD1. The CDR3 extends over 14 amino acids. V lost 6 bases and J lost 5; bases outside the gene matches: 5. Looked up from germline, CDR1 is KGHSH and CDR2 is LQKENI. The chain's CDR3 is CASSLQGGNEKLFF. Written as DNA, the CDR3 is TGTGCCAGCTCGCTACAGGGGGGGAATGAAAAACTGTTTTTT.

The V gene is TRBV19, the J gene TRBJ1-5, with D uncertain. The V gene's germline CDR1 is LNHDA and CDR2 SQIVND (reference sequence). The CDR3 runs to 14 residues. With 5 bases removed from V and 0 bases from J, the gap between germline ends came to 8 bases. The CDR3 coding sequence is TGTGCCAGTAGTTATTCAGGTAGCAATCAGCCCCAGCATTTT. Translated, it gives CASSYSGSNQPQHF.

This clone was seen only once. CDR3 nucleotides: TGTGCCAGCACCGAGAGGGCCCGAGGAGGCTACACCTTC. This translates into CASTERARGGYTF. The chain couples TRBV5-4 to TRBJ1-2, with D unclear. The ends were cut back, 6 bases at V and 8 bases at J, with 17 bases in the middle. Germline V gene data show CDR1 as SGHNT and CDR2 as YYREEE (reference sequence). This CDR3 is 13 amino acids long.

This chain joins TRBV27 and TRBJ1-2, with 9 positions matching TRBD1. Germline CDR1 MNHEY, CDR2 SMNVEV (reference sequence). V was pared by 8 bases and J by 7 bases, with 8 bases of the junction left unmatched. This CDR3 is built from 13 residues. Here the CDR3 reads CASAYRGRTGYTF. Written as DNA, the CDR3 is TGTGCCAGCGCTTACAGGGGGCGGACTGGCTACACCTTC.

This rearrangement joins TRBV5-4 to TRBJ2-3, with D perhaps TRBD1 or TRBD2 (6 bases each). Deletions cut 1 base from V and 6 bases from J, with 18 bases between. From germline, CDR1 is SGHNT and CDR2 YYREEE (reference sequence). This CDR3 has 16 residues. The CDR3 sequence is CASSLSTGALADTQYF. Here the CDR3 DNA reads TGTGCCAGCAGCTTGAGTACGGGGGCTCTCGCGGATACGCAGTATTTT.

With respect to this clone: The junction shows a germline mismatch at one end, possibly a read error. The V call is TRBV7-7, the J call TRBJ2-1; D remains unclear. CDR1 SSHAT and CDR2 FNYEAQ come from the germline V gene (reference sequence). The length of the CDR3 is 14 residues. CDR3 protein: CASSLELGYNEQFF. CDR3 bases: TGTGCTAGCAGCTTAGAGTTGGGCTATAATGAGCAGTTCTTC.

This clone appeared once. The chain carries TRBV7-2 and TRBJ1-5; possibly TRBD1 for D (5 bases). V was shortened by 1 base and J by 7 bases, with 14 bases between the two germline ends. Germline V CDR1 and CDR2: SGHTA, FQGNSA. The CDR3 consists of 15 residues. As DNA, the CDR3 is TGTGCCAGCAGCTTAGGTCGGGTCGGGGGGCAGCCCCAGCATTTT. Translating it yields CASSLGRVGGQPQHF.

CDR3 sequence reads: CASSYPSQRRASTDTQYF. The CDR3 DNA sequence: TGTGCCAGCAGTTACCCGAGTCAGCGGAGGGCTAGCACAGATACGCAGTATTTT. This chain joins TRBV6-2 or TRBV6-3 and TRBJ2-3; D is possibly TRBD2 (6 bases). V was pared by 2 bases and J by 0 bases, with 18 bases between. The germline gives CDR1 MNHEY, CDR2 SVGEGT. The CDR3 has 18 residues.

V gene TRBV4-3 combines with J gene TRBJ1-3, with D possibly matching TRBD1 (6 bases). In germline, CDR1 is LGHNA, CDR2 YSLEER. CDR3 length: 17 amino acids. V was trimmed by 0 bases and J by 2 bases, leaving 14 bases between them. This CDR3 reads CASSQDDRITAGNTIYF. The CDR3 DNA sequence: TGCGCCAGCAGCCAAGATGACAGGATTACCGCTGGAAACACCATATATTTT.

This clone is a singleton in its sample. This chain uses TRBV6-2 or TRBV6-3 with TRBJ1-2, with D uncertain. Looked up from germline, CDR1 is MNHEY and CDR2 is SVGEGT. V lost 2 bases and J 8 bases, leaving 15 bases between the germline ends. This CDR3 comprises 14 residues. The CDR3 is CASSYGEIWNGYTF. In DNA, the CDR3 is TGTGCCAGCAGTTACGGGGAAATTTGGAACGGCTACACCTTC.

This clone appeared once. This sequence joins TRBV29-1 and TRBJ1-2; D is unclear. V lost 6 bases and J lost 4, with 9 bases in between. The germline gives CDR1 SQVTM, CDR2 ANQGSEA. The CDR3 is 11 residues long. The CDR3 DNA reads TGCAGCGTGCCGACTTTCTATGGCTACACCTTC. This codes for CSVPTFYGYTF. The full variable domain, rest sourced from reference TRBV29-1 and TRBJ1-2, is SAVISQKPSRDICQRGTSLTIQCQVDSQVTMMFWYRQQPGQSLTLIATANQGSEATYESGFVIDKFPISRPNLTFSTLTVSNMSPEDSSIYLCSVPTFYGYTFGSGTRLTVV.

This chain connects TRBV2 to TRBJ1-4; perhaps TRBD1 as D (5 bases). CDR3 length: 14 amino acids. Per germline, CDR1 SNHLY and CDR2 FYNNEI. V lost 4 bases, J lost 7 bases, and 13 bases lay in between. The CDR3 here is CASSVGRGREKLFF. DNA of the CDR3: TGTGCCAGCAGTGTAGGTAGGGGACGTGAAAAACTGTTTTTT.

The gene calls are TRBV12-5 and TRBJ2-2; D is ambiguous. The CDR3 has 12 amino acids. V shed 7 bases and J shed 6 bases, with 9 bases lying between them. In germline, CDR1 is LGHNT, CDR2 FRNRAP. The CDR3 region has the DNA TGTGCTAGTGCGTGGCCTCCCGGGGAGCTGTTTTTT. Protein sequence: CASAWPPGELFF.

The V and J genes are TRBV11-2 and TRBJ2-5, with TRBD2 matching over 10 bases. Germline V gene data show CDR1 as SGHAT and CDR2 as FQNNGV. V was clipped by 6 bases and J by 4 bases; unmatched bases: 8. There are 15 residues in the CDR3. The CDR3 spells CASRSSGRVGETQYF. The DNA for the CDR3 is TGTGCCAGCAGATCCAGCGGGAGGGTGGGAGAGACCCAGTACTTC.